The T cell receptor beta chain described here comes from a study of OX40 agonist ivuxolimab in advanced cancers. Across the whole study: The patients got ivuxolimab, which is an agonistic anti-OX40 (CD134) antibody.

Study-level points and caveats: Expanded clones were, on average, more numerous among CD8+ T cells than CD4+.

Concerning this clone itself: The antigen is undetermined.

Only in-frame clones appear in the TCRdb table, and some are missing; sequencing was by immunoSEQ multiplex PCR. The data contain some 100,000 clones, about 90% of them seen just once; the ten biggest clones take up 0.7% to 1%. The V gene lost 4 bases and the J gene lost 3 bases, with 23 bases spanning the gap. This CDR3 has 18 amino acids. Per germline, CDR1 SGHTA and CDR2 FQGTGA. This specimen consisted of CD4+ or CD8+ T cells sorted from blood, obtained in a trial of the OX40 agonist ivuxolimab. This clonotype was sampled from an adult with an advanced solid tumor such as melanoma, head and neck, liver or kidney cancer. The rearrangement joins TRBV7-3 to TRBJ2-3; a possible D gene is TRBD2 (6 bases). The CDR3 region has the DNA TGTGCCAGCAGCTCTTTACTGAGTGGGCGGGGCGGAACAGATACGCAGTATTTT. It yields the protein CASSSLLSGRGGTDTQYF.